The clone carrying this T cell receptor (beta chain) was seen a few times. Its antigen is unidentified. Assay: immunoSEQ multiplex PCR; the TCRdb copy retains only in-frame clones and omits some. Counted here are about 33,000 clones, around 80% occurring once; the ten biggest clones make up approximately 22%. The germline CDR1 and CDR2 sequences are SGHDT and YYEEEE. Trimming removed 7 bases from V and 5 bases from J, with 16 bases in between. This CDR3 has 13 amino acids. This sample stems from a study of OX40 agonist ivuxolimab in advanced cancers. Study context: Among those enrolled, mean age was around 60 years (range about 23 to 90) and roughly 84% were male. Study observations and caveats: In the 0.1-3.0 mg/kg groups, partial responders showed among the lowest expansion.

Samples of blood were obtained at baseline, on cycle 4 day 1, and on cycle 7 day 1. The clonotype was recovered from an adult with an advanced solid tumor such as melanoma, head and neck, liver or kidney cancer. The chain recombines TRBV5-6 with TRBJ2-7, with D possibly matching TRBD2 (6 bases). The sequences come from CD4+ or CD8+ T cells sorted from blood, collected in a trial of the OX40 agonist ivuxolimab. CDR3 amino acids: CASFLAGGHEQYF. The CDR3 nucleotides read TGTGCCAGCTTCCTGGCCGGGGGACACGAGCAGTACTTC.